Here is one T cell receptor (beta chain) with its context. This specimen belongs to a study of CD8 T cells in Susac syndrome. With random hexamers, reverse transcription was performed on about 0.45 to 1 ug of RNA. TCRdb called the immunoSEQ multiplex PCR reads again in MiXCR, with one record for every CDR3 protein. The sample yields approximately 120,000 distinct CDR3 sequences, more than 80% seen once. The clonotype originates from a human donor with multiple sclerosis. What was sequenced was CD8+ T cells from PBMCs.

Here the CDR3 reads CASSLVGADTQYF. CDR3 nucleotides: TGTGCCAGCAGCTTGGTGGGGGCAGATACGCAGTATTTT. The V and J genes are TRBV11-2 and TRBJ2-3; either TRBD1 or TRBD2 may supply D (5 bases each). Trimming took off 3 bases at V and 4 bases at J, with 8 bases between the two ends. Germline V CDR1 and CDR2: SGHAT, FQNNGV. This CDR3 region has 13 residues.